This T cell receptor (beta chain) was found in a study of cytomegalovirus exposure and HLA in healthy donors. Primers for the PCR totalled 60 Vbeta and 13 Jbeta. Sequencing was performed with immunoSEQ multiplex PCR; in TCRdb, only in-frame clones are kept and a portion is missing. This sample's table has roughly 150,000 clones. Per germline, CDR1 GTSNPN and CDR2 SVGIG (reference sequence). V dropped 4 bases and J dropped 8 bases, with 20 bases sitting between them. The CDR3 totals 14 residues. The rearrangement uses TRBV30 and TRBJ1-1; D may be TRBD1 (5 bases). The sequence came from a woman between 45 and 65 years old in good health and CMV-seronegative. Material: PBMCs. CDR3 sequence reads: CAWMLTLGQAEAFF. The CDR3 coding sequence is TGTGCCTGGATGCTGACCCTGGGGCAGGCGGAAGCTTTCTTT.